The T cell receptor beta chain under discussion was sequenced for a study of blood T cell repertoires in COVID-19. Sequencing used immunoSEQ multiplex PCR; TCRdb keeps in-frame clones, though not all of them. The sample consists of under 200,000 clones, about 86% of them appearing once. This CDR3 is 15 amino acids long. V was trimmed by 2 bases and J by 5 bases, leaving 13 bases between them. Germline loops: CDR1 MDHEN, CDR2 SYDVKM. This clone came up once. The sample consisted of peripheral blood. V and J are TRBV28 and TRBJ1-5; D is possibly TRBD1 (6 bases). This clonotype originated in a man aged 55 to 69 with acute or convalescent COVID-19. The CDR3 bases are TGTGCCAGCAGTTTAGGAAGCAGGGGCGATCAGCCCCAGCATTTT. As protein: CASSLGSRGDQPQHF.